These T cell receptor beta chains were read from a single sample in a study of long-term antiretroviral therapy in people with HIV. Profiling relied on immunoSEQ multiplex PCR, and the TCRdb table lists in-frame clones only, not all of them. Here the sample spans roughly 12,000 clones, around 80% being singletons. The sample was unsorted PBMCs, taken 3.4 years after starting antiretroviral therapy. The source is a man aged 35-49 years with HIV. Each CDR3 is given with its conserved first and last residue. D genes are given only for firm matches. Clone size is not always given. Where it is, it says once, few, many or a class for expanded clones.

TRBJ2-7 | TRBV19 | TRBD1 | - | CASKASGTGGNEQYF | TGTGCCAGTAAAGCATCCGGGACAGGGGGCAACGAGCAGTACTTC
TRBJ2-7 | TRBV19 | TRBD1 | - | CASSMGTGSYEQYF | TGTGCCAGTAGTATGGGGACAGGGTCCTACGAGCAGTACTTC
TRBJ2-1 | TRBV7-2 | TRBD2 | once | CASSLAGTSGYNEQFF | TGTGCCAGCAGCTTAGCCGGGACTAGCGGTTACAATGAGCAGTTCTTC
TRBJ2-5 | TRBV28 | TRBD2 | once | CASHTWTSGSQETQYF | TGTGCCAGCCACACGTGGACTAGCGGGAGCCAAGAGACCCAGTACTTC
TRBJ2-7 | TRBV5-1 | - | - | CASSLKYEQYF | TGCGCCAGCAGCTTGAAATACGAGCAGTACTTC
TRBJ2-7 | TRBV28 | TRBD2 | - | CASATSLPYEQYF | TGTGCCAGCGCGACTAGCTTGCCCTACGAGCAGTACTTC
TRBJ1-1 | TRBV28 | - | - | CASSLSTRPRGTEAFF | TGTGCCAGCAGTTTATCTACGCGCCCTAGGGGCACTGAAGCTTTCTTT
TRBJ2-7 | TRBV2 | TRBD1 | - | CASRYTGVESYEQYF | TGTGCCAGCAGGTATACAGGGGTAGAGTCCTACGAGCAGTACTTC
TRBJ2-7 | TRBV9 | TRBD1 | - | CASSVGGQGVFYEQYF | TGTGCCAGCAGCGTAGGGGGACAGGGGGTCTTCTACGAGCAGTACTTC
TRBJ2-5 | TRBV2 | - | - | CASRRETQYF | TGTGCCAGTAGGAGGGAGACCCAGTACTTC
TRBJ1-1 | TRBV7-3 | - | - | CASSHGGYTEAFF | TGTGCCAGCAGCCACGGGGGATACACTGAAGCTTTCTTT
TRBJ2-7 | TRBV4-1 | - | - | CASSQGSGNTYEQYF | TGCGCCAGCAGCCAGGGTTCCGGGAACACCTACGAGCAGTACTTC
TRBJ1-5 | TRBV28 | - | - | CASSSDLGGYSNQPQHF | TGTGCCAGCAGTTCCGATTTGGGCGGATATAGCAATCAGCCCCAGCATTTT
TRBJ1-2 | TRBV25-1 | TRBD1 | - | CASSEYGTGAHGYTF | TGTGCCAGCAGTGAATATGGGACAGGGGCCCATGGCTACACCTTC
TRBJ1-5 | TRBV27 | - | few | CASSLQGPANQPQHF | TGTGCCAGCAGTTTACAGGGGCCAGCGAATCAGCCCCAGCATTTT
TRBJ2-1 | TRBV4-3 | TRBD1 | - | CASSRTTGTYNEQFF | TGCGCCAGCAGCCGTACGACAGGGACCTACAATGAGCAGTTCTTC
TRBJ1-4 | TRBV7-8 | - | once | CASSFVVAGINEKLFF | TGTGCCAGCAGCTTTGTTGTGGCAGGCATTAATGAAAAACTGTTTTTT
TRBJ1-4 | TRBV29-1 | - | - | CSVVRGPNEKLFF | TGCAGCGTTGTCAGGGGACCTAATGAAAAACTGTTTTTT
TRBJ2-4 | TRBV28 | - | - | CASSLWDGKNIQYF | TGTGCCAGCAGTTTGTGGGACGGAAAAAACATTCAGTACTTC
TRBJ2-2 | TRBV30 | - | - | CDYVALIHNTGELFF | TGTGATTATGTAGCCCTAATACATAACACCGGGGAGCTGTTTTTT
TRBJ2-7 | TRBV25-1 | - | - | CASKGTRSEQYF | TGTGCCAGCAAGGGGACACGGAGCGAGCAGTACTTC
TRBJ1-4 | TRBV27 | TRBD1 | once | CASSSRRDRVGGNEKLFF | TGTGCCAGCAGCTCCAGGAGGGACAGGGTAGGGGGAAATGAAAAACTGTTTTTT
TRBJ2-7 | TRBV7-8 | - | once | CASSLVAGDYYEQYF | TGTGCCAGCAGCTTGGTGGCAGGGGACTACTACGAGCAGTACTTC
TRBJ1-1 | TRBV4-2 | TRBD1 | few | CASSQFGQGITEAFF | TGTGCCAGCAGCCAATTCGGACAGGGAATAACTGAAGCTTTCTTT
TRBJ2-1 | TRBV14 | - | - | CASRRREGVDSAEQFF | TGTGCCAGCAGACGACGTGAGGGAGTGGATTCGGCTGAGCAGTTCTTC
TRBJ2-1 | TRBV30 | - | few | CAWSEKGWSYNEQFF | TGTGCCTGGAGCGAAAAAGGGTGGTCCTACAATGAGCAGTTCTTC
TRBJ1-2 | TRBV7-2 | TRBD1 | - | CASSLTGADHYGYTF | TGTGCCAGCAGCTTAACAGGGGCCGACCACTATGGCTACACCTTC
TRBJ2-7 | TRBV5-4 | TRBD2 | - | CASSLVGGRAGYEQYF | TGTGCCAGCAGCTTGGTCGGTGGGAGGGCGGGGTACGAGCAGTACTTC
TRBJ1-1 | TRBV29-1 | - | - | CSSNRGNTEAFF | TGCAGCTCGAACCGGGGGAACACTGAAGCTTTCTTT
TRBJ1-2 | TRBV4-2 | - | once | CASSQDLGQVYGYTF | TGTGCCAGCAGCCAAGATCTGGGGCAGGTGTATGGCTACACCTTC
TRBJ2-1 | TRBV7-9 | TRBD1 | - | CASSPGQGRNEQFF | TGTGCCAGCAGTCCGGGACAGGGGAGGAATGAGCAGTTCTTC
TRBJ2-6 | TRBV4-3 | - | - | CASSQDVTGAGANVLTF | TGCGCCAGCAGCCAGGATGTAACGGGTGCTGGGGCCAACGTCCTGACTTTC
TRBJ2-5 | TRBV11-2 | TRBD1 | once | CASREQGMETQYF | TGTGCCAGCAGGGAACAGGGGATGGAGACCCAGTACTTC
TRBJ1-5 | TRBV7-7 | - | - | CASSLGEGQPQHF | TGTGCCAGCAGCTTAGGAGAGGGCCAGCCCCAGCATTTT
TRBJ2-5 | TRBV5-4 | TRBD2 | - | CASSLAGGEETQYF | TGTGCCAGCAGCTTAGCGGGAGGTGAGGAGACCCAGTACTTC
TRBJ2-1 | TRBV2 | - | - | CASSANRGGNEQFF | TGTGCCAGCAGTGCGAATAGGGGGGGTAATGAGCAGTTCTTC